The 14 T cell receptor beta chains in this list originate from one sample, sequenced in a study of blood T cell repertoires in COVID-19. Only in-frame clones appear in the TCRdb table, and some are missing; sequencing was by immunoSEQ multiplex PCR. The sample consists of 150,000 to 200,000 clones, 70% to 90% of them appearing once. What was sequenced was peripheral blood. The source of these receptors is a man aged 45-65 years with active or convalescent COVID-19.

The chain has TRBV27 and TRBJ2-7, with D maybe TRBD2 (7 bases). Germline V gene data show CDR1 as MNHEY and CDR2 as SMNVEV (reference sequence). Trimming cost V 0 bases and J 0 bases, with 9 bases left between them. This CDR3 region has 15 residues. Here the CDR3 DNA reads TGTGCCAGCAGTTTATCGGGGGGGCTCTCCTACGAGCAGTACTTC. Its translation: CASSLSGGLSYEQYF.

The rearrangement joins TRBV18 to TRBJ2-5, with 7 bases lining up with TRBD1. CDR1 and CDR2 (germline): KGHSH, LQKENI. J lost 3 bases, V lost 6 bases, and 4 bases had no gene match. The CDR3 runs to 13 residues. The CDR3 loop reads CASSGTVKETQYF. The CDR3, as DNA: TGTGCCAGCTCGGGGACAGTAAAAGAGACCCAGTACTTC.

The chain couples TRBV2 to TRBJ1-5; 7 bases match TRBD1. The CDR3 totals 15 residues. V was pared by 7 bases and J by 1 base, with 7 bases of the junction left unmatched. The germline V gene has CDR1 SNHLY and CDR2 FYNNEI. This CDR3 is CASNLDRASNQPQHF. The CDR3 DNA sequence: TGTGCCAGCAACCTCGACAGGGCCAGCAATCAGCCCCAGCATTTT.

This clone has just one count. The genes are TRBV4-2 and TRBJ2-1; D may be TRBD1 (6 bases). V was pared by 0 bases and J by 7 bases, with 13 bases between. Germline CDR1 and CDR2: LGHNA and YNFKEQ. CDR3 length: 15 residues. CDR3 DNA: TGTGCCAGCAGCCAAGAGAGTCAGGGGATTAATGAGCAGTTCTTC. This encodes CASSQESQGINEQFF.

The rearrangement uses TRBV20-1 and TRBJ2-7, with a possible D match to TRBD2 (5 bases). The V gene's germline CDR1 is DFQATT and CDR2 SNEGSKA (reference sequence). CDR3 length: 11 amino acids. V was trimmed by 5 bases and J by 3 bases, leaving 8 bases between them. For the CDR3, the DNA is TGCAGTGCTGAGCGGAACTACGAGCAGTACTTC. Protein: CSAERNYEQYF.

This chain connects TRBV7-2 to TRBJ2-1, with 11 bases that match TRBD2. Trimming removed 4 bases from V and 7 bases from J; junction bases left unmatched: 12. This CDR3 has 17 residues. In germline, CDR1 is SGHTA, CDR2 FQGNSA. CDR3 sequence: CASSSGLLAGDMNEQFF. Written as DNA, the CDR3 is TGTGCCAGCAGCTCGGGCTTACTAGCGGGAGATATGAATGAGCAGTTCTTC. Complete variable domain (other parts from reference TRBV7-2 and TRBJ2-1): GAGVSQSPSNKVTEKGKDVELRCDPISGHTALYWYRQSLGQGLEFLIYFQGNSAPDKSGLPSDRFSAERTGGSVSTLTIQRTQQEDSAVYLCASSSGLLAGDMNEQFFGPGTRLTVL.

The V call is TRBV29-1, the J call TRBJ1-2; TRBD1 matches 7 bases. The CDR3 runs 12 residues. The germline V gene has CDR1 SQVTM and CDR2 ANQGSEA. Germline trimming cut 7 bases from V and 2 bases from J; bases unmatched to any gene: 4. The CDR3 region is CSDKTGNYGYTF. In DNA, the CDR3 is TGCAGCGACAAGACAGGGAACTATGGCTACACCTTC.

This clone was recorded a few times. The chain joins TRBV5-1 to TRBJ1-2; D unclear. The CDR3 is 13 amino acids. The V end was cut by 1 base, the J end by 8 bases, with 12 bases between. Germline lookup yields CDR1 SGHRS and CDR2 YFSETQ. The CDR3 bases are TGCGCCAGCAGCTTGATGGGAGAACAAGGCTACACCTTC. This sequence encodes CASSLMGEQGYTF.

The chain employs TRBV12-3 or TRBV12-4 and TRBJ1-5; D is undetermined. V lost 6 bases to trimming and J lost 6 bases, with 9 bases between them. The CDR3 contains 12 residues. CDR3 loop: CASSTTGQPQHF. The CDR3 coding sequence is TGTGCCAGCAGCACCACGGGTCAGCCCCAGCATTTT.

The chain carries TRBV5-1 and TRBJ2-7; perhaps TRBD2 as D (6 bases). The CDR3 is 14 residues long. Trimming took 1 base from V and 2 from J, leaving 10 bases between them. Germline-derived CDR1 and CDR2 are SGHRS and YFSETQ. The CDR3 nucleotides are TGCGCCAGCAGCTTGCTAGCGTCCGCCTACGAGCAGTACTTC. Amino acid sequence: CASSLLASAYEQYF.

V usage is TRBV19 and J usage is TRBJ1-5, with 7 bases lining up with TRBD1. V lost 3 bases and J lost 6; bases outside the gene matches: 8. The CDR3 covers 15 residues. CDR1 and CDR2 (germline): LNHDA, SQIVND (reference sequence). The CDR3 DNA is TGTGCCAGTAGTATGGAGGGGGCCGGCGTTCAGCCCCAGCATTTT. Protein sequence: CASSMEGAGVQPQHF.

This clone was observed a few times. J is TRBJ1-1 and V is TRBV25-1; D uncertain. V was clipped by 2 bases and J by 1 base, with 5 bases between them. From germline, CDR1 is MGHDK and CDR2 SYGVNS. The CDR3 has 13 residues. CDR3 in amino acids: CASSEGKNTEAFF. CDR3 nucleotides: TGTGCCAGCAGTGAAGGCAAGAACACTGAAGCTTTCTTT.

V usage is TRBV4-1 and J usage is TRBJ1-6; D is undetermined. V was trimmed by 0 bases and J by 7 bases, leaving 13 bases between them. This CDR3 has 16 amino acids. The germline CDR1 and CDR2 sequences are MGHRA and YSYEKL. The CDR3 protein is CASSQDESPVNSPLHF. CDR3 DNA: TGCGCCAGCAGCCAAGATGAGAGCCCGGTAAATTCACCCCTCCACTTT.

Written as DNA, the CDR3 is TGTGCCAGCAGCATACGACAGGGGAGAGGCTACACCTTC. Amino acid sequence: CASSIRQGRGYTF. The V and J genes are TRBV11-2 and TRBJ1-2; 8 positions match TRBD1. The CDR3 sequence is 13 residues long. The germline CDR1 and CDR2 sequences are SGHAT and FQNNGV. The junction had 7 bases not matched to a gene; V was cut back by 5 bases and J by 8 bases.